The sequence of this TCR beta chain was determined in a study of shared clonotypes between healthy human individuals. Trimming left V 5 bases short and J 5 bases short, with 22 bases between. Germline-derived CDR1 and CDR2 are SEHNR and FQNEAQ (reference sequence). This CDR3 has 16 amino acids. Method: immunoSEQ multiplex PCR; TCRdb's copy keeps in-frame clones and lacks some. The sample lists around 1.5 million clones; roughly 98% were seen once. Sequencing used naive CD4+ T cells sorted from blood. Subset reported: CD45RA+ positively selected. This chain links TRBV7-9 with TRBJ2-7, with no clear D. This TCR was sampled from a man aged 25 to 40 in good health. The CDR3, as DNA: TGTGCCAGCAGCAACCCCAACCCTTGGCGCGCCGACGAGCAGTACTTC. Translating it yields CASSNPNPWRADEQYF.